The sequence of this T cell receptor beta chain was determined in a study of tumor-infiltrating lymphocytes in primary liver carcinoma. Between roughly 20 and 31 mg of unsorted bulk tissue served as the source from which RNA and DNA were co-extracted. Patients showed chronic HBV infection and an absence of prior treatment. Tumor samples each held over 80% viable tumor cells. A constant-region primer served to make TCR beta cDNA from around 540 ng total RNA. Three nested multiplex PCR rounds of slightly modified ARM-PCR generated TCR beta libraries. The first two PCR rounds used TRBV1-TRBV30 forward primers with a C-beta reverse primer, 9 to 11 cycles each. TCRdb ran MiXCR on the multiplex PCR reads and lists one entry per CDR3 protein. The sample consists of about 48,000 distinct CDR3 sequences, about 68% of them appearing once. As to this clonotype: At one of its ends the junction is not consistent with the germline gene, which may arise from a read error.

The CDR3 is made up of 15 amino acids. The germline V gene encodes CDR1 SGHRS and CDR2 YFSETQ. This TCR was sampled from a man aged 35 to 55 with primary liver carcinoma and hepatitis B virus infection. Sequenced: liver tumor tissue from sampling region 3. Subset in this sample: tumor region T3, left-lateral pole. The genes are TRBV5-1 and TRBJ2-1; the D call may be TRBD1 or TRBD2 (6 bases each). CDR3 in DNA: TGCGCCAGGAGCTTGGAGGGGGTACTCTACAATGATCAGTTCTTC. Translation gives CARSLEGVLYNDQFF. The variable domain in full, with the rest retrieved from reference TRBV5-1 and TRBJ2-1, is KAGVTQTPRYLIKTRGQQVTLSCSPISGHRSVSWYQQTPGQGLQFLFEYFSETQRNKGNFPGRFSGRQFSNSRSEMNVSTLELGDSALYLCARSLEGVLYNDQFFGPGTRLTVL.